This TCR beta chain was sequenced in a study of cytomegalovirus exposure and HLA in healthy donors. Across the study: Out of about 190 million T cells, an earlier analysis found fewer than 140 million unique TCR beta sequences in total.

This PCR relied on a set of 60 Vbeta primers and 13 Jbeta primers. Generated by immunoSEQ multiplex PCR, the TCRdb table keeps only in-frame clones and is missing some. The sample lists some 150,000 clones, 85% to 90% occurring once. Study observations and caveats: Other equally common chains were less clonally expanded than HLA-associated TCR beta chains, a later analysis showed. There were some V segments, including TRBV6-2 and TRBV6-3, excluded as indistinguishable. What was likely a sequencing artifact was a cluster of highly shared sequence variants.

Germline loops: CDR1 SEHNR, CDR2 FQNEAQ (reference sequence). This CDR3 is 15 amino acids long. After removal of 4 bases from V and 1 base from J, the junction contained 6 bases not matched to a gene. Points on this clone: The antigen is undetermined.

Material: PBMCs. The TCR sequence derives from a woman aged 25-40 years in good health and CMV-seronegative. The chain employs TRBV7-9 and TRBJ2-7; 8 positions match TRBD2. The CDR3 region has the DNA TGTGCCAGCAGCTCCCCGGGCGGGAGGTCCTACGAGCAGTACTTC. It translates to CASSSPGGRSYEQYF.